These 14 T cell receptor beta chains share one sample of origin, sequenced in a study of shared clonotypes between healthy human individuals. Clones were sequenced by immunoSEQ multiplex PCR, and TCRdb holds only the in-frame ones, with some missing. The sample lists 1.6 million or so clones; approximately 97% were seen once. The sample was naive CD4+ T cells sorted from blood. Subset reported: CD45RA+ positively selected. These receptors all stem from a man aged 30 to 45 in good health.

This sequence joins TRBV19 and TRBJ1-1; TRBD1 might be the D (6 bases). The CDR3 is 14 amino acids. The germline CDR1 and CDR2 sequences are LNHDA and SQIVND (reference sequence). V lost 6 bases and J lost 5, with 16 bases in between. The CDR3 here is CASSLIQGNTEAFF. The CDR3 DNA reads TGTGCCAGTAGCTTAATCCAGGGGAATACTGAAGCTTTCTTT.

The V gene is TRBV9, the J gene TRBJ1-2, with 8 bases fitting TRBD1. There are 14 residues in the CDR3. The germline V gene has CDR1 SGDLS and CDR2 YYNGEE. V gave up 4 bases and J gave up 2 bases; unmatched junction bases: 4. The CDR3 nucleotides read TGTGCCAGCAGCACCCGGACAGGGAACTATGGCTACACCTTC. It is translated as CASSTRTGNYGYTF.

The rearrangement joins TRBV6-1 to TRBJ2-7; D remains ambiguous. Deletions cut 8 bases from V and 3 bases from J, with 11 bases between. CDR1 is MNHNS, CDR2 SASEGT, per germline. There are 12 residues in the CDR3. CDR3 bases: TGTGCCAGCCAATCTAGAAACTACGAGCAGTACTTC. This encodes CASQSRNYEQYF.

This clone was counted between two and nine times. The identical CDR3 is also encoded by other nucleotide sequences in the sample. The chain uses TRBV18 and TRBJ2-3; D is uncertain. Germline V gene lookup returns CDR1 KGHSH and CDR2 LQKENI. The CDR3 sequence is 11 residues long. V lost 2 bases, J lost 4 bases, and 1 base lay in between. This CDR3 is CASSPADTQYF. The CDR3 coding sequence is TGTGCCAGCTCACCAGCAGATACGCAGTATTTT.

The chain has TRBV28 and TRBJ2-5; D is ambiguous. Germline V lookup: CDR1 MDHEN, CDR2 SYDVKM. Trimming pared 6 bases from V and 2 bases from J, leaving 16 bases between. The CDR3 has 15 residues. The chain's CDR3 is CASSTPRQDQETQYF. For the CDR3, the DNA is TGTGCCAGCAGCACTCCCCGGCAGGATCAAGAGACCCAGTACTTC.

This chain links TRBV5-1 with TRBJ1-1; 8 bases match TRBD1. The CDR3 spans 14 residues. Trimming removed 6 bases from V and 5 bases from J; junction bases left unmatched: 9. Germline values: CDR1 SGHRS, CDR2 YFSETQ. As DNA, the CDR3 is TGCGCCAGCATCAGCGACAGGGGATCAACTGAAGCTTTCTTT. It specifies CASISDRGSTEAFF.

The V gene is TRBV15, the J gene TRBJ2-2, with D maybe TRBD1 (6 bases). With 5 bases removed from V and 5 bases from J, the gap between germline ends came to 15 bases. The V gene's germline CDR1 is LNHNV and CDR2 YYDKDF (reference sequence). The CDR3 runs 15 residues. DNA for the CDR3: TGTGCCACCAGCCCTTCTAGGACAGCTACCGGGGAGCTGTTTTTT. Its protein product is CATSPSRTATGELFF.

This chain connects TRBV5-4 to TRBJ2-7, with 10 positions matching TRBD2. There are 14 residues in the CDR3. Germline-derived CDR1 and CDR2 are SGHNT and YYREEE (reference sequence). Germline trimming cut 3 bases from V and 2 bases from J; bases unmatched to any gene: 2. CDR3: CASSYSGRPYEQYF. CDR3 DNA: TGTGCCAGCAGCTATAGCGGGAGGCCCTACGAGCAGTACTTC. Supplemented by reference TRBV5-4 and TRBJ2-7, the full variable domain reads ETGVTQSPTHLIKTRGQQVTLRCSSQSGHNTVSWYQQALGQGPQFIFQYYREEENGRGNFPPRFSGLQFPNYSSELNVNALELDDSALYLCASSYSGRPYEQYFGPGTRLTVT.

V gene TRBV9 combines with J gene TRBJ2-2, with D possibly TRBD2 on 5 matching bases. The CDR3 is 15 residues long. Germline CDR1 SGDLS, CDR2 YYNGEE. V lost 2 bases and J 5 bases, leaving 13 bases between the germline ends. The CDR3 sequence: CASSVLDSSTGELFF. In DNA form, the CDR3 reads TGTGCCAGCAGCGTTTTGGACTCATCTACCGGGGAGCTGTTTTTT.

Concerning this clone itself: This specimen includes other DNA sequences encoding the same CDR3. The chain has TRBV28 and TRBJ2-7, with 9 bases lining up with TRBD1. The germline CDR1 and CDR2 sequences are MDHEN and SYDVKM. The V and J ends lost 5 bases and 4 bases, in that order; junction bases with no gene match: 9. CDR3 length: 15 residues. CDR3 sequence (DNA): TGTGCCAGCAGTCCCCCCGGGACAGGGACTTACGAGCAGTACTTC. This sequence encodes CASSPPGTGTYEQYF. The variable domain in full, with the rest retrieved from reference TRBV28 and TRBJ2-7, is DVKVTQSSRYLVKRTGEKVFLECVQDMDHENMFWYRQDPGLGLRLIYFSYDVKMKEKGDIPEGYSVSREKKERFSLILESASTNQTSMYLCASSPPGTGTYEQYFGPGTRLTVT.

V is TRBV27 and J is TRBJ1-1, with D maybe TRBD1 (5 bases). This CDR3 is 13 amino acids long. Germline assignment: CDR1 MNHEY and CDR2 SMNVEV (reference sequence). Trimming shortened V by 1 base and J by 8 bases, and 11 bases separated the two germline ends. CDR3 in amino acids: CASSLLGWGEAFF. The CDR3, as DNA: TGTGCCAGCAGTTTATTGGGCTGGGGGGAAGCTTTCTTT.

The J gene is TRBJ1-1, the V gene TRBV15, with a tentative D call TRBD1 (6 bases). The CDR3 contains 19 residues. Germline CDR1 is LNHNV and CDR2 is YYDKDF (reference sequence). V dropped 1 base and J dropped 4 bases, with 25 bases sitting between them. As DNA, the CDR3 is TGTGCCACCAGCAGAGCAACAGGGAACCGAGGCGCGTTTCCCACTGAAGCTTTCTTT. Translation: CATSRATGNRGAFPTEAFF.

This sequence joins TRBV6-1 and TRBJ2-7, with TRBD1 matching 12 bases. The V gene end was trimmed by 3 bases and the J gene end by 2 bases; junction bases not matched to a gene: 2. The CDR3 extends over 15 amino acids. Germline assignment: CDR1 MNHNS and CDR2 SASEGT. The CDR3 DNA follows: TGTGCCAGCAGTGAGGGACAGGGGGCTCCCTACGAGCAGTACTTC. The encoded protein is CASSEGQGAPYEQYF.

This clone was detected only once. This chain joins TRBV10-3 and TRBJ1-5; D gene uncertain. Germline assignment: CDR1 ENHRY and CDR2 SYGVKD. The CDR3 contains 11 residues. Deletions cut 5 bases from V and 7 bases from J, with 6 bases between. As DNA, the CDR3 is TGTGCCATCAGTCAGAGCCAGCCCCAGCATTTT. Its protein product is CAISQSQPQHF.